This TCR beta chain was recovered during a study of CD8+ T cells in alopecia areata (dated by TCRdb to 2016 to 2019). About the investigation overall: Treated patients were enrolled in an open-label pilot trial of oral tofacitinib, 5 to 10 mg twice daily, for moderate-to-severe alopecia areata. Tofacitinib was administered for 6 to 18 months, and 6 months of follow-up off drug were then conducted to assess delayed response and recurrence. immunoSEQ multiplex PCR using 35 Vbeta forward primers and 13 Jbeta reverse primers was used to amplify TCRbeta CDR3 regions. Biopsies were taken from tofacitinib-treated patients at baseline and again at 4 and 24 weeks into treatment, and several of those patients also had a later scalp biopsy. RNA was obtained with the PAXgene miRNA kit for fixed scalp, the miRNeasy kit for PBMCs, and the RNeasy kit for mouse skin. Scalp clonality was compared across normal scalp (n=4), patchy alopecia areata scalp (n=8), and alopecia totalis/universalis scalp (n=8). The study used high-throughput TCRbeta sequencing to examine T cell clonal expansion in alopecia areata, in both the C3H/HeJ mouse model and human patients. Disease severity in treated patients was measured with the SALT score, which quantifies the percentage of affected scalp surface area. Scalp tissue and sorted CD4+ and CD8+ peripheral blood T cells from patchy and totalis/universalis alopecia areata patients and from healthy controls were covered by human TCRbeta sequencing.

According to the study, the label for this sample's time point signals: less than 30 weeks on oral tofacitinib. The treatment or condition label, as the study defines it: oral pan-JAK inhibitor, 5-10 mg twice daily. Lesional scalp punch biopsies and peripheral blood were collected from alopecia areata patients. PBMCs were isolated by density centrifugation and stained for CD3, CD4 and CD8, and CD4+ and CD8+ T cells were sorted on a FACSAria. Libraries were built with the immunoSEQ multiplex PCR assay. For TCR sequencing, RNA was extracted from every sample and reverse transcribed into cDNA to serve as template. SuperScript III was used to make first-strand cDNA, primed with a 2:1 mix of oligo-dT and random hexamers. Amplification bias was assessed with a synthetic immune receptor repertoire, and residual bias was removed computationally. In the authors' own workflow: Raw reads were preprocessed to remove errors, and CDR3 was defined according to IMGT conventions as the region from the conserved cysteine to phenylalanine. To get clonality, Shannon entropy was normalized by log2 of the number of productive unique TCRs and the result was subtracted from 1. Whether scalp clones were CD4 or CD8 was inferred by matching scalp TCRbeta sequences against CD4 and CD8 repertoires sorted from blood. TCRdb holds this immuneACCESS table with in-frame rearrangements only. Some clones are missing; in checked studies, unresolved V genes explain under half, and the rest has no known cause. V and J calls and clone size are given by that table; D and trimming were obtained from the DNA. The sample records 100,000 to 130,000 clones, 84% of which are singletons. 20% to 25% of the sample comes from the top ten.

CDR1 and CDR2, looked up from the germline V gene, are MRHNA and SNTAGT. The CDR3 measures 13 amino acids from cysteine to phenylalanine. The only DNA kept is the CDR3, 39 bases in frame from the first base. V and J are truncated by 3 bases and 8 bases respectively, leaving an intervening sequence of 10 bases. As concerns this clone: This receptor's antigen is unknown. There are no base qualities to consult, and no much larger clone falls within one base.

Overall study results and their limits: Resident alphabeta T cells in normal human skin are also sequenced, complicating scalp TCR repertoire analysis, unlike mouse skin dominated by gammadelta T cells. Higher clonality and more expanded CD8+ clones were observed in lesional scalp than in normal scalp, particularly in alopecia totalis/universalis, a finding suggestive of antigenic drive. During tofacitinib treatment, many expanded lesional clones remained in scalp and blood, and this persistence may partly explain relapse after treatment is stopped. Tofacitinib significantly lowered scalp clonality and the number of expanded CD8+ clones among the top 100 scalp clones. Shared TCR sequences between patients were less evident than in mice, which may be partly attributable to HLA diversity in the patient population. Because the treated cohort was small and had only one nonresponder, larger studies are needed to examine links between baseline CD8+ expansion and response.

The starting material was CD8+ T cells sorted from blood, obtained at week 24, from a patient treated with tofacitinib. The sequence is built from TRBV6-4 and TRBJ1-4, and TRBD1 may be the D gene, going by 5 matching bases. The clonotype originates from a human donor with alopecia areata. The CDR3 reads CASSEVQGEKLFF. The DNA sequence follows: TGTGCCAGCAGTGAGGTCCAGGGCGAAAAACTGTTTTTT.